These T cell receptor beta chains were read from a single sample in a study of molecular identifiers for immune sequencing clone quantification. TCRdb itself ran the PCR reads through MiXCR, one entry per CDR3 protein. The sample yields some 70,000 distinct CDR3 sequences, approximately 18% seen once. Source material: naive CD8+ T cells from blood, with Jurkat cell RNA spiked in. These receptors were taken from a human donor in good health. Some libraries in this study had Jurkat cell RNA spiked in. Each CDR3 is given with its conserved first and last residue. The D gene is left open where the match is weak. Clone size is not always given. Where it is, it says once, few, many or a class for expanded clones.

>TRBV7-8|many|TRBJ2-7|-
TGTGCCAGCAGCTCAGTTCTTACCTCGTACGAGCAGTACTTC
CASSSVLTSYEQYF
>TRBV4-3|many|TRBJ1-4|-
TGCGCCAGCAGCCCCCGTGGGAGGGACCTTTCTGAAAAACTGTTTTTT
CASSPRGRDLSEKLFF
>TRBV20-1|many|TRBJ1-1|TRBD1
TGCAGTGCTACCGGAAGCGCAGGGGGGAGAGATATGAACACTGAAGCTTTCTTT
CSATGSAGGRDMNTEAFF
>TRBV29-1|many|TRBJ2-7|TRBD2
TGCAGCGTTCGGACTAGCGGGAGTTACGAGCAGTACTTC
CSVRTSGSYEQYF
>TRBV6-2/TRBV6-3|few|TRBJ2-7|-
TGTGCCAGCAATACAGGGATACCGCAGGGGCAGTACTTC
CASNTGIPQGQYF
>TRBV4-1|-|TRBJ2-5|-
TGCGCCAGCAGCCAAGCCGGGACTGTCGAGGGGACCCAGTACTTC
CASSQAGTVEGTQYF
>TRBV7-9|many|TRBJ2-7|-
TGTGCCAGCAGCTTATGGGACCGCTCCTACGAGCAGTACTTC
CASSLWDRSYEQYF
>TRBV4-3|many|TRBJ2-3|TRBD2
TGCGCCAGCAGCCAAGATTCTAGCGGAAGCACAGATACGCAGTATTTT
CASSQDSSGSTDTQYF
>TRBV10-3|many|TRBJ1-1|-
TGTGCCATCAGTGAGTCTTACAGTATGAACACTGAAGCTTTCTTT
CAISESYSMNTEAFF
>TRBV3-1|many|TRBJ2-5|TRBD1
TGTGCCAGCAGCCTACAGGGACAGGGGGCTGAGACCCAGTACTTC
CASSLQGQGAETQYF
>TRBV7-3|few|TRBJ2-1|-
TGTGCCAGCAGCAGAGGTGTGTCACACCGGTACAATGAGCAGTTCTTC
CASSRGVSHRYNEQFF
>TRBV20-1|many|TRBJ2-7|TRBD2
TGCAGTGCTAGAGCGTCCCTAGCGGGAGTATACTACGAGCAGTACTTC
CSARASLAGVYYEQYF
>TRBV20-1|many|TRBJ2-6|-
TGCAGTGCTAGTTTCGTGGTCATGGGGGGGGCCAACGTCCTGACTTTC
CSASFVVMGGANVLTF
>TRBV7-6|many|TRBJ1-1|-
TGTGCCAGCAGCTTAAAAAAGGGTAGGGAAGCTTTCTTT
CASSLKKGREAFF
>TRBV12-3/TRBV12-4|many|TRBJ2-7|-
TGTGCCAGCAGTTTGGTGGGTCGGGACGAGCAGTACTTC
CASSLVGRDEQYF
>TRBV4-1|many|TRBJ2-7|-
TGCGCCAGCAGCCAGCCACCTCACACCTACGAGCAGTACTTC
CASSQPPHTYEQYF
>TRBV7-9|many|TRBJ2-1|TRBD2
TGTGCCAGCAGCTTAGGCGGGAGGACTAACAATGAGCAGTTCTTC
CASSLGGRTNNEQFF
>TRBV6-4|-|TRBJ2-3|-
TGTGCCAGCAGTGTCTTCTTCGGGGCAGATACGCAGTATTTT
CASSVFFGADTQYF
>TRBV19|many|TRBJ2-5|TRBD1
TGTGCCAGTAGTAGCAGACAGGGGGTTCGAGAGACCCAGTACTTC
CASSSRQGVRETQYF
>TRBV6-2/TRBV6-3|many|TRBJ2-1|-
TGTGCCAGCAGATCTACCAATGAGCAGTTCTTC
CASRSTNEQFF
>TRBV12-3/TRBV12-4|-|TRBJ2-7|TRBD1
TGTGCCGGCAGTTTCTCAGGGGGTTCCTACGGGCAGTACTTC
CAGSFSGGSYGQYF
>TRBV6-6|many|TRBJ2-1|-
TGTGCCAGCAGTTACTTGGACGACCCCGGTGCCGAACTAGCCTGGGGGGATGAGCAGTTCTTC
CASSYLDDPGAELAWGDEQFF
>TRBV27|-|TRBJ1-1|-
TGTGCCAGCAGTTTATCGACTTGGACTGAAGCTTTCTTT
CASSLSTWTEAFF
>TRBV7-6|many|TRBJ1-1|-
TGTGCCAGCAGCTTAGAGGCGGCGAACACTGAAGCTTTCTTT
CASSLEAANTEAFF
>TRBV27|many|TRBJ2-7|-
TGTGCCAGCAGACCTCTCGGGACCCCGGACGAGCAGTACTTC
CASRPLGTPDEQYF
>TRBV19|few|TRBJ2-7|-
TGTGCCAGTAGGACGCACAAACTAGGATTCTACTACGAGCAGTACTTC
CASRTHKLGFYYEQYF
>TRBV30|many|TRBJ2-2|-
TGTGCCTGGAGTGTCCAGAGGGGGGAGCTGTTTTTT
CAWSVQRGELFF
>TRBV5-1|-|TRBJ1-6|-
TGCGCCAGCCGCGTGGGGACACCTTTCTATAATTCACCCCTCCACTTT
CASRVGTPFYNSPLHF
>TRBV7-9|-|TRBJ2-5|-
TGTGCCAGCAGCTTATTGGGTCTTGGAGAGACCCAGTACTTC
CASSLLGLGETQYF
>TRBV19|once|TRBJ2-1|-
TGTGCCAGTAGTATCTTTGGGCTAGGAGTCTCAAACAATGAGCAGTTCTTC
CASSIFGLGVSNNEQFF
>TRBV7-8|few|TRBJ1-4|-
TGTGCCAGCAGCTTAGGGGGCGGAAAACTGTTTTTT
CASSLGGGKLFF
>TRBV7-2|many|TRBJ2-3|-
TGTGCCAGCGTAGAGTTAAACACAGATACGCAGTATTTT
CASVELNTDTQYF
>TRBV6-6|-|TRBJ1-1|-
TGTGCCAGCAGTTACAGGCCCCCAGGAGAGACTGAAGCTTTCTTT
CASSYRPPGETEAFF
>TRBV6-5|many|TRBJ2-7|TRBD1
TGTGCCAGCAGTTACTCTACAGGGGGCGCCGAGCAGTACTTC
CASSYSTGGAEQYF
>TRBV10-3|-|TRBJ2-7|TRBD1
TGTGCCATCAGTGACCAGGGACAGGGTACGAGCAACGAGCAGTACTTC
CAISDQGQGTSNEQYF
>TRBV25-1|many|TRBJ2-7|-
TGTGCCAGCGGATGGACTGGGTCCTACGAGCAGTACTTC
CASGWTGSYEQYF
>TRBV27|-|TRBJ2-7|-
TGTGCCAGCAAATTTGCGGGACAGTTCTACGAGCAGTACTTC
CASKFAGQFYEQYF
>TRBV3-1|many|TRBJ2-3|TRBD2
TGTGCCAGCAGCCAGAGACTAGCGGGATTCACAAATACGCAGTATTTT
CASSQRLAGFTNTQYF
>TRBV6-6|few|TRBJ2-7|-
TGTGCCAGCAGTTACGGGGTATCCTACGAGCGGTACTTC
CASSYGVSYERYF
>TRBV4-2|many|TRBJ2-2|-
TGTGCCAGCAGCCAAGAAGCGGACGCGAACACCGGGGAGCTGTTTTTT
CASSQEADANTGELFF
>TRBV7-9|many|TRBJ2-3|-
TGTGCCAGCAGCCCCCGGACAGAAAGGGCCGATACGCAGTATTTT
CASSPRTERADTQYF
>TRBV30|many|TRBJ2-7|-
TGTGCCTGGAGGCCCGGGGCCCTCCCCGAGCAGTACTTC
CAWRPGALPEQYF
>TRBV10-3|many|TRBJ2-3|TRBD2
TGTGCCATCAGTGATGGTAGCGGGATTGCAGATACGCAGTATTTT
CAISDGSGIADTQYF
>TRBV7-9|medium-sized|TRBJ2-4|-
TGTGCCAGCAGCCCACCCCTCGAAGTAGCCAAAAACATTCAGTACTTC
CASSPPLEVAKNIQYF
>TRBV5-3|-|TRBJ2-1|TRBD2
TGTGCCAGCAGCTTGGGACTAGCGGGTAGCTCCTACAATGAGCAGTTCTTC
CASSLGLAGSSYNEQFF
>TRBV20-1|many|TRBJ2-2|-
TGCAGTGCTAGAGATGAAGGATTCACGAACACCGGGGAGCTGTTTTTT
CSARDEGFTNTGELFF
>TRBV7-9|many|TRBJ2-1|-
TGTGCCAGCACTCCCCCAGGGGTGCATGAGCAGTTCTTC
CASTPPGVHEQFF
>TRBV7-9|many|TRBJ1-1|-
-
CASSTPFFGPGTEAFF
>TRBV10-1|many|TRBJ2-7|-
TGCGCCAGCAGTGTTAACAACAACTACGAGCAGTACTTC
CASSVNNNYEQYF
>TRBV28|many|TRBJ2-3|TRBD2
TGTGCCAGCACCCTATATTCAGCGGGAGGGCCGTCAGATACGCAGTATTTT
CASTLYSAGGPSDTQYF
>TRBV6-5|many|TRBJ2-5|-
TGTGCCAGCAGTTACTCGAGTGGCAGGGAGGTGACCCAGTACTTC
CASSYSSGREVTQYF
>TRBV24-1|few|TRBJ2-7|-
TGTGCCACCAGTGATGAACTCCGGGACCCATCAGGCGAGCAGTACTTC
CATSDELRDPSGEQYF
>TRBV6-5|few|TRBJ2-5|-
TGTGCCAGCAGGATACAGGGAGCCGGCGAGACCCAGTACTTC
CASRIQGAGETQYF
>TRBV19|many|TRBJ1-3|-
TGTGCCAGTAGTATTTTGGGATACTCTGGAAACACCATATATTTT
CASSILGYSGNTIYF
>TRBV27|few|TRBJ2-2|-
TGTGCCAGCAGTCCGTCGTACAGTAACACCGGGGAGCTGTTTTTT
CASSPSYSNTGELFF
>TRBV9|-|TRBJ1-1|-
TGTGCCAGTAGCGGCCGGGGGGACTCTGTAGCTTTCTTT
CASSGRGDSVAFF
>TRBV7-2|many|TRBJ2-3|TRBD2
TGTGCCAGCAGCCCAGTGGGCGGGAGCTCGACAGATACGCAGTATTTT
CASSPVGGSSTDTQYF
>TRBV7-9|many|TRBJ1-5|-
TGTGCCAGCAGCTTAGTGGGGGGCGGGGAACAGCCCCAGCATTTT
CASSLVGGGEQPQHF
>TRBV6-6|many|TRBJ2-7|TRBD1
TGTGCCAGCAGTTATAGGCAGGGGGTCCACGAGCAGTACTTC
CASSYRQGVHEQYF
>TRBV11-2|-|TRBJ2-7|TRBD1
TGTGCCAGCAGCTTTACCGGGACAGGGGGCGCCGAGTACTTC
CASSFTGTGGAEYF